This TCR beta chain was sequenced for a study of T-cell memory formation after mild COVID-19. TCRdb reprocessed the 5' RACE reads via MiXCR and lists one record per CDR3 protein. The sample lists 350,000 or so distinct CDR3 sequences, 10% to 15% seen once, with over 20% in the top ten. This CDR3 region has 14 residues. CDR1 MNHNY and CDR2 SVGAGI come from the germline V gene (reference sequence). V dropped 6 bases and J dropped 4; count of bases not matched to a gene: 9. The source is a man younger than 35 who had mild COVID-19 (a few samples of this study predate the infection). Cell type and time point are not known. The sequencing input was PBMCs or a T cell subset sorted from them (not recorded which). The chain joins TRBV6-6 to TRBJ2-7; 7 positions match TRBD2. The CDR3 bases are TGTGCCAGCAGCCTCGGGGAGCGGGGTTACGAGCAGTACGTC. It specifies CASSLGERGYEQYV.